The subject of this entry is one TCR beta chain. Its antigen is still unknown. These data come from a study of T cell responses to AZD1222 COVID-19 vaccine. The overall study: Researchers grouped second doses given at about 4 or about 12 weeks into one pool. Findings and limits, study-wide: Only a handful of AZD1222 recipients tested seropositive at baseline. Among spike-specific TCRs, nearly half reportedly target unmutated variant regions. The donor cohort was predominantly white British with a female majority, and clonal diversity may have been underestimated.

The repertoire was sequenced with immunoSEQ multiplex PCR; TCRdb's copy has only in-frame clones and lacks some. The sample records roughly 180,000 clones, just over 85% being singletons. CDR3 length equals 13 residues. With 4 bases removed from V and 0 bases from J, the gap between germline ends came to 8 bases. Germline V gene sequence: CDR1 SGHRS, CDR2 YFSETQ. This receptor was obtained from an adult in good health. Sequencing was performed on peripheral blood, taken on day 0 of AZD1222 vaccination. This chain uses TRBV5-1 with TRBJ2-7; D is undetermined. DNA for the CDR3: TGCGCCAGCAGCCCGGACGCCTCCTACGAGCAGTACTTC. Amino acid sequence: CASSPDASYEQYF. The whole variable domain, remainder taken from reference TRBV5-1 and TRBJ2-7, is KAGVTQTPRYLIKTRGQQVTLSCSPISGHRSVSWYQQTPGQGLQFLFEYFSETQRNKGNFPGRFSGRQFSNSRSEMNVSTLELGDSALYLCASSPDASYEQYFGPGTRLTVT.